This T cell receptor beta chain emerged from a study of T cells in Graves' hyperthyroidism and ophthalmopathy. Broader study findings: Before onset, ophthalmopathy was predicted by the model a median roughly 6.8 months earlier. Researchers found most expanded thyroid clonotypes above 0.001 in blood as well.

The table lists this clonotype with many counts. What it recognizes is unknown. TCR beta CDR3 regions were amplified from RNA. An initial round of RT-PCR targeting the TCR CDR3 relied on the HTBI primer set. TCRdb called the multiplex PCR reads again in MiXCR, with one record for every CDR3 protein. Found here are fewer than 450,000 distinct CDR3 sequences, 17% of them singletons; the top ten hold roughly a third. The V gene lost 0 bases and the J gene lost 8 bases, with 13 bases spanning the gap. Germline lookup yields CDR1 GTSNPN and CDR2 SVGIG (reference sequence). The CDR3 length is 13 residues. Researchers barred patients who had uncontrolled infection, other autoimmune disease, pregnancy or lactation. Preceding any ophthalmopathy symptoms, the blood sample dates from first hyperthyroidism diagnosis.

The chain joins TRBV30 to TRBJ1-2; no definite D call. This clonotype was obtained from a woman aged 30 to 39 with Graves' hyperthyroidism that later progressed to Graves' ophthalmopathy. The sample comprised blood. The CDR3 region is CAWSVEVNGGYTF. As DNA, the CDR3 is TGTGCCTGGAGTGTTGAGGTGAATGGCGGCTACACCTTC.